This TCR beta chain derives from a study of beta chain features in type 1 diabetes. Overall study context: The study examined 90 million to 130 million sorted cells across all samples. General study points: Whatever favoring of shorter templates PCR might show would apply equally to patients and controls. For Type 1 diabetes patients, all four CD4+ subsets carried TCRB CDR3s that were moderately but significantly shorter. A greater similarity of naive, central memory and Treg TCRB repertoires was seen among patients than among healthy donors.

Sorting based on CD45RO/CCR7/CD25/CD127/CD95/CD27 separated CD4+ naive, central memory, regulatory and stem cell-like memory cells. Germline CDR1 and CDR2: SGHRS and YFSETQ. V shed 7 bases, J shed 7 bases, and the junction held 1 base outside the gene matches. The CDR3 contains 12 residues. On this clone: What it binds is not known.

The entirety of the isolated RNA underwent reverse transcription, so expressed TCRB transcripts were sequenced. Sequenced by immunoSEQ multiplex PCR; TCRdb stores in-frame clones only, minus some. The sample consists of about 160,000 clones, approximately 8.8% of them appearing once. The source material was central memory CD4+ T cells from blood. The chain links TRBV5-1 to TRBJ2-5, with 13 positions matching TRBD2. The source of this sequence is a woman in her 30s with type 1 diabetes. CDR3 amino acids: CASGTSGTTQYF. CDR3 in DNA: TGCGCCAGCGGGACTAGCGGGACGACCCAGTACTTC.